These T cell receptor beta chains were read from a single sample in a study of T cells expressing NK-cell markers. TCRdb re-called the 5' RACE reads; one entry per CDR3 protein, DNA not given. The specimen's table records around 470,000 distinct CDR3 sequences. Sequenced sample: blood T cells: a sorted CD56 or NKG2C T cell subset, CD4+ or CD8+ T cells, or bulk PBMC T cells (not recorded which). These receptors originate from a woman aged 50 to 60 in good health. Both conserved end residues are part of each CDR3.

V gene,J gene,CDR3 protein
TRBV4-1,TRBJ2-6,CASSLNRAGANVLTF
TRBV5-1,TRBJ2-1,CASSKGGTEYYNEQFF
TRBV7-6,TRBJ2-5,CASSPRAPLGEFAQETQYF
TRBV27,TRBJ1-2,CASSLSTTANYGYTF
TRBV11-2,TRBJ1-1,CASSLGAWTEAFF
TRBV2,TRBJ2-5,CASNGGRQETQYF
TRBV28,TRBJ1-6,CASSTGGPLGRNSPLHF
TRBV5-5,TRBJ2-5,CASSPQGPQETQYF
TRBV7-2,TRBJ2-4,CASSLTRSGPGWNIQYF
TRBV5-5,TRBJ1-1,CASSSLPDPNTEAFF
TRBV6-5,TRBJ1-2,CASRTASQGSYGYTF
TRBV5-5,TRBJ2-1,CASSFMRGGGYNEQFF
TRBV7-9,TRBJ2-2,CASSLGQGGARRATGELFF
TRBV2,TRBJ2-5,CASNLGLAQETQYF
TRBV28,TRBJ2-4,CASSFIVGAKNIQYF
TRBV7-2,TRBJ2-5,CASSLGLAWETQYF
TRBV14,TRBJ1-1,CASSATRTEAFF